This entry lists 18 T cell receptor beta chains sequenced from one sample in a study of Graves' ophthalmopathy and Graves' hyperthyroidism. Amplified TCR beta CDR3 regions were obtained using RNA transcripts as template. Amplification began with first-round RT-PCR using HTBI primers, then second-round multiplex PCR was performed. TCRdb passed the multiplex PCR reads through MiXCR, listing each CDR3 protein once. The sample carries hundreds of thousands of distinct CDR3 sequences, under 50% recorded once. The material sequenced was peripheral blood. The source of these receptors is an adult man with Graves' ophthalmopathy.

The genes are TRBV29-1 and TRBJ2-5, with 8 bases that match TRBD2. Germline CDR1 is SQVTM and CDR2 is ANQGSEA. The CDR3 sequence is 12 residues long. Trimming took 1 base from V and 7 from J; bases not matched to a gene: 2. CDR3 protein: CSVEAGGGTQYF. For the CDR3, the DNA is TGCAGCGTTGAAGCGGGGGGGGGGACCCAGTACTTC.

This clonotype appeared once. Since a much larger clone is just one base distant, this may be a read error. Because the CDR3 is missing its conserved closing phenylalanine or tryptophan, this is likely a read error. V and J are TRBV9 and TRBJ2-7; 8 positions agree with TRBD1. V was pared by 3 bases and J by 2 bases, with 4 bases of the junction left unmatched. The germline CDR1 and CDR2 sequences are SGDLS and YYNGEE. The length of the CDR3 is 14 residues. CDR3 sequence reads: CASSGDRPPYEQYC. The CDR3 coding sequence is TGTGCCAGCAGCGGGGACAGGCCGCCCTACGAGCAGTACTGC.

This clonotype was counted many times. One end of the junction fails to match germline, which may point to a read error. The chain employs TRBV10-3 and TRBJ1-6; 7 bases line up with TRBD1. Germline V gives CDR1 ENHRY, CDR2 SYGVKD. CDR3 length: 20 residues. The CDR3 nucleotides read TGTGCCAGCAGTGACCTTGGTGGGAGGGGGCACGGCCTTCGAGGTTCACCCCTCCACTTT. This sequence encodes CASSDLGGRGHGLRGSPLHF.

This clonotype was detected ten times or more. V and J are TRBV25-1 and TRBJ1-3; weak D call: TRBD1 (5 bases). CDR3 length: 14 residues. Trimming took 5 bases from V and 0 from J, leaving 8 bases between them. Germline-derived CDR1 and CDR2 are MGHDK and SYGVNS. The CDR3 loop is CASSPDSSGNTIYF. In DNA, the CDR3 is TGTGCCAGCAGTCCCGACAGCTCTGGAAACACCATATATTTT.

The chain combines TRBV6-1 with TRBJ2-2; no clear D gene. This CDR3 has 14 residues. Trimming shortened V by 3 bases and J by 6 bases, and 11 bases separated the two germline ends. Per germline, CDR1 MNHNS and CDR2 SASEGT. In nucleotides, the CDR3 is TGTGCCAGCAGTGATTCCGACTTGGCCGGGGAGCTGTTTTTT. This encodes CASSDSDLAGELFF.

This clonotype was recorded a few times. V is TRBV5-4 and J is TRBJ2-7, with 12 nucleotides matching TRBD2. V lost 3 bases and J lost 6; bases outside the gene matches: 7. Germline lookup yields CDR1 SGHNT and CDR2 YYREEE (reference sequence). The CDR3 has 15 amino acids. This CDR3 is CASSSRLAGAFEQYF. The CDR3 bases are TGTGCCAGCAGCTCCCGACTAGCGGGAGCCTTCGAGCAGTACTTC. Filled out from reference TRBV5-4 and TRBJ2-7, the complete variable domain reads ETGVTQSPTHLIKTRGQQVTLRCSSQSGHNTVSWYQQALGQGPQFIFQYYREEENGRGNFPPRFSGLQFPNYSSELNVNALELDDSALYLCASSSRLAGAFEQYFGPGTRLTVT.

As to this clonotype: A read error may produce the germline difference seen at one junction end. This chain links TRBV7-8 with TRBJ1-1; D is ambiguous. CDR1 is SGHVS and CDR2 is FQNEAQ in the germline V gene. The CDR3 has 13 residues. CDR3 region: CASSLENVSEASF. The CDR3 DNA reads as TGTGCCAGCAGCTTAGAGAATGTTTCTGAAGCTTCCTTT. Full variable domain (rest looked up from reference TRBV7-8 and TRBJ1-1): GAGVSQSPRYKVAKRGQDVALRCDPISGHVSLFWYQQALGQGPEFLTYFQNEAQLDKSGLPSDRFFAERPEGSVSTLKIQRTQQEDSAVYLCASSLENVSEASFGQGTRLTVV.

This chain connects TRBV29-1 to TRBJ1-2; TRBD1 might be the D (5 bases). In germline, CDR1 is SQVTM, CDR2 ANQGSEA. The CDR3 is made up of 13 amino acids. Trimming shortened V by 8 bases and J by 5 bases, and 18 bases separated the two germline ends. This CDR3 reads CSLNGGQGYGYTF. The CDR3 nucleotides are TGCAGCTTAAATGGAGGGCAGGGTTATGGCTACACCTTC.

The rearrangement uses TRBV29-1 and TRBJ1-2; D remains ambiguous. The CDR3 runs 10 residues. Germline V lookup: CDR1 SQVTM, CDR2 ANQGSEA. Trimming cost V 0 bases and J 10 bases, with 6 bases left between them. CDR3 bases: TGCAGCGTTGAAGACGAGGTCTACACCTTC. Translated, it gives CSVEDEVYTF.

The table lists this clonotype with many counts. This chain joins TRBV10-3 and TRBJ1-2, with no clear D. This CDR3 spans 13 amino acids. Germline V CDR1 and CDR2: ENHRY, SYGVKD. V lost 10 bases and J 8 bases, leaving 20 bases between the germline ends. As DNA, the CDR3 is TGTGCCAGCACCCCCGCGCGGGCGCCCGGCTACACCTTC. Its translation: CASTPARAPGYTF.

This clonotype was recorded at least ten times. The chain combines TRBV10-3 with TRBJ2-7, with TRBD2 as a possible D gene (5 bases). Deletions cut 10 bases from V and 5 bases from J, with 15 bases between. Germline lookup yields CDR1 ENHRY and CDR2 SYGVKD. This CDR3 contains 12 residues. The CDR3 loop is CASRGGEHEQYF. The CDR3 DNA sequence: TGTGCCAGCCGCGGTGGGGAGCACGAGCAGTACTTC.

The chain combines TRBV10-3 with TRBJ1-5; D remains unclear. The CDR3 runs to 16 residues. Germline V gives CDR1 ENHRY, CDR2 SYGVKD. V was cut by 10 bases and J by 11 bases, with 30 bases left in between. The CDR3 DNA is TGTGCCAGCAACCCAAGGACGAGGGCGAGGCAATCAGCCCAGCATTTT. Translating it yields CASNPRTRARQSAQHF.

J is TRBJ1-6 and V is TRBV7-9; no clear D. The J call may not be correct, given that the DNA end is closer to TRBJ1-1. Germline lookup yields CDR1 SEHNR and CDR2 FQNEAQ (reference sequence). This CDR3 contains 14 residues. CDR3 nucleotide sequence: TGTGCCAGCAGCCTCAACTCGGGGAGCACTGAAGCTTTCTTT. Its protein is CASSLNSGSTEAFF.

This clonotype was counted ten times or more. The chain links TRBV29-1 to TRBJ2-2, with D perhaps matching TRBD1 or TRBD2 (5 bases each). This CDR3 has 14 amino acids. CDR1 is SQVTM and CDR2 is ANQGSEA in the germline V gene. The CDR3 region has the DNA TGCAGTGCCATACGGGGCTCGAACACCGGGGAGCTGTTTTTT. Translating it yields CSAIRGSNTGELFF.

This clonotype appeared many times. The chain combines TRBV7-9 with TRBJ2-5; perhaps TRBD2 as D (6 bases). Germline V gives CDR1 SEHNR, CDR2 FQNEAQ (reference sequence). The CDR3 sequence is 15 residues long. V was trimmed by 5 bases and J by 4 bases, leaving 17 bases between them. This chain's CDR3 is CASSRTAGGGETQYF. In nucleotides, the CDR3 is TGTGCCAGCAGCCGTACCGCCGGGGGAGGAGAGACCCAGTACTTC.

The chain recombines TRBV15 with TRBJ1-2; TRBD1 might be the D (5 bases). Trimming removed 3 bases at V and 6 bases at J, with 17 bases between. This CDR3 region has 15 residues. CDR1 is LNHNV, CDR2 YYDKDF, per germline (reference sequence). CDR3 region: CATSSATARGHGYTF. The CDR3 DNA reads as TGTGCCACCAGCAGTGCGACGGCGAGGGGACATGGCTACACCTTC.

This clonotype was seen at least ten times. The gene calls are TRBV10-2 and TRBJ1-5; 8 nucleotides line up with TRBD1. The CDR3 runs to 15 residues. With V trimmed by 5 bases and J by 2 bases, 5 bases remained unmatched. Germline values: CDR1 WSHSY, CDR2 SAAADI. The CDR3 is CASSSQGEGNQPQHF. CDR3 in DNA: TGCGCCAGCAGTTCACAGGGGGAGGGCAATCAGCCCCAGCATTTT.

This clonotype was detected many times. The CDR3 DNA is TGTGCCAGCAGTTACGGCGGGGTTACGAACACTGAAGCTTTCTTT. Translating it yields CASSYGGVTNTEAFF. The chain combines TRBV6-6 with TRBJ1-1; no firm D call. The length of the CDR3 is 15 residues. In germline, CDR1 is MNHNY, CDR2 SVGAGI (reference sequence). V was trimmed by 2 bases and J by 1 base, leaving 11 bases between them.